This T cell receptor (beta chain) comes out of a study of T cells in Graves' hyperthyroidism and ophthalmopathy. Study-wide results and limits: A 13 V-J signature model discriminated ophthalmopathy versus stable hyperthyroidism. In blood, most of the thyroid clonotypes expanded above 0.001 were also present. Median prediction lead before ophthalmopathy onset was 6.5 months with the model.

The sample holds many counts of this clonotype. The target antigen is unknown. The CDR3 extends over 15 amino acids. J was trimmed by 2 bases and V by 5 bases; bases with no gene match: 7. Germline V CDR1 and CDR2: PRHDT, FYEKMQ (reference sequence). Patients were excluded because of uncontrolled infection, other autoimmune disease, pregnancy or lactation. Amplification targeted TCR beta CDR3 regions from RNA transcripts. A first-round RT-PCR of the TCR CDR3 used the HTBI primer set. MiXCR, applied by TCRdb to the multiplex PCR reads, yields one record per CDR3 protein. The sample has 380,000 or so distinct CDR3 sequences, over 15% seen once; the top ten hold about 4%.

The rearrangement joins TRBV13 to TRBJ1-2, with TRBD1 identical over 8 bases. The sequencing sample was made of blood. This sequence originates from a woman younger than 35 with Graves' hyperthyroidism. Here the CDR3 reads CASSPRTGSNYGYTF. In DNA, the CDR3 is TGTGCCAGCAGCCCCCGGACAGGGTCCAACTATGGCTACACCTTC.